This T cell receptor beta chain stems from a study of molecular identifiers for immune sequencing clone quantification. Study-wide context: Four of five RNA aliquots from around 20,000 or 100,000 naive CD8 T cells were sequenced. Study observations and caveats: Under 1% of molecules in naive cells, but over 97% of effector molecules, belonged to clones above 20 RNA copies.

This clonotype showed up just a few times. Its antigen remains unidentified. V shed 3 bases and J shed 2 bases, with 16 bases lying between them. Germline CDR1 reads SGDLS; CDR2 reads YYNGEE. This CDR3 is built from 16 residues. Previously described methods and listed TCR primers were used for bulk TCR libraries. TCRdb redid the calling of the PCR reads with MiXCR, one entry per CDR3 protein. The table includes some 650,000 distinct CDR3 sequences, less than 20% detected once. In the sort, naive CD8 T cells were defined as CD8+CD4-CCR7+CD45RA+. The chain couples TRBV9 to TRBJ2-3; the D gene could be TRBD1 or TRBD2 (7 bases each). The sample comprised naive CD8+ T cells from blood, with Jurkat cell RNA spiked in. Stated subset: FACS-sorted CD8+CD4-CCR7+CD45RA+ naive T cells. This clonotype originated in a human donor in good health. Some libraries in this study had Jurkat cell RNA spiked in. The CDR3 coding sequence is TGTGCCAGCAGCGAGGGGGGAGGGGGCTTCACAGATACGCAGTATTTT. Translated: CASSEGGGGFTDTQYF.